The clone carrying this T cell receptor beta chain was observed many times. Both TCRalpha and TCRbeta chains were reverse transcribed with V-gene-specific primers. A constant-region primer paired with the V-primer adapter amplified TCRs over about 20 PCR cycles. TCRdb processed the reads anew with MiXCR; each CDR3 protein has one entry. The data show 65,000 to 100,000 distinct CDR3 sequences, 15% to 20% seen once. This sample's time point: before trial treatment. Advanced solid tumors lacking tumor-infiltrating lymphocytes characterized eligible patients. The sample belongs to a study of low-dose radiotherapy and immunotherapy resistance in tumors. Germline V lookup: CDR1 SGHRS, CDR2 YFSETQ. Trimming stripped 2 bases from V and 0 bases from J, with 18 bases between. The CDR3 totals 18 residues.

The chain uses TRBV5-1 and TRBJ2-1; D perhaps matches TRBD1 (5 bases). The sequence was obtained from a male donor with prostate cancer. The sample was PBMCs, taken before treatment. CDR3 coding DNA: TGCGCCAGCAGCTTACGACAGCGACATACCCTCTCCTACAATGAGCAGTTCTTC. This gives the protein CASSLRQRHTLSYNEQFF. Supplemented by reference TRBV5-1 and TRBJ2-1, the full variable domain reads KAGVTQTPRYLIKTRGQQVTLSCSPISGHRSVSWYQQTPGQGLQFLFEYFSETQRNKGNFPGRFSGRQFSNSRSEMNVSTLELGDSALYLCASSLRQRHTLSYNEQFFGPGTRLTVL.